A single sample gave rise to the 32 T cell receptor beta chains below, sequenced in a study of TIL therapy for anti-PD-1-resistant metastatic lung cancer (dated by TCRdb to 2020 to 2022). The intended sense of this specimen's time point label: pre-treatment sample, taken before nivolumab and TIL therapy. The immunoSEQ v3 hsTCRB kit was used to amplify TCR beta CDR3 regions from genomic DNA through bias-controlled multiplex PCR. TCRdb re-hosts the immuneACCESS table, in-frame sequences only. Its copies lack some clones; in the studies checked, an unresolved V gene accounts for under half of them, and the cause for the rest is not known. This sample gives some 60,000 clones in total; about 73% of them show up just once. The ten largest clones capture about 1.8% of the sample. The source was blood, collected at baseline. The receptors stem from a person aged 25-85 years with non-small cell lung cancer.

The chain uses TRBV27 and TRBJ1-1; D not resolved. The CDR3 has 15 residues. V lost 2 bases and J lost 0, with 10 bases in between. CDR1 and CDR2 (germline): MNHEY, SMNVEV (reference sequence). The CDR3 nucleotides are TGTGCCAGCAGTTTACCCGGCATGATGAACACTGAAGCTTTCTTT. This codes for CASSLPGMMNTEAFF.

The chain is built from TRBV5-8 and TRBJ2-3; D uncertain. The length of the CDR3 is 12 residues. V lost 4 bases to trimming and J lost 2 bases, with 5 bases between them. Germline V gives CDR1 SGHTS, CDR2 YDEGEE. In DNA form, the CDR3 reads TGTGCCAGCAGCCGTAACACAGATACGCAGTATTTT. Encoded protein: CASSRNTDTQYF.

The chain has TRBV4-1 and TRBJ1-1, with D possibly matching TRBD1 (5 bases). V dropped 2 bases and J dropped 0 bases, with 10 bases sitting between them. The CDR3 has 15 amino acids. CDR1 and CDR2 from the germline V gene are MGHRA and YSYEKL. The CDR3 protein is CASSQRQGMNTEAFF. The DNA for the CDR3 is TGCGCCAGCAGCCAACGGCAGGGTATGAACACTGAAGCTTTCTTT.

The CDR3 sequence is CASSFGLAGNTEAFF. Written as DNA, the CDR3 is TGTGCCAGCAGCTTCGGCCTCGCGGGGAACACTGAAGCTTTCTTT. V and J are TRBV5-6 and TRBJ1-1; no reliable D call. The V and J ends lost 2 bases and 1 base respectively, with 12 bases between them. CDR3 size: 15 residues. CDR1 and CDR2 from the germline V gene are SGHDT and YYEEEE.

The chain couples TRBV19 to TRBJ1-5; no firm D call. This CDR3 comprises 15 residues. Germline V gene data show CDR1 as LNHDA and CDR2 as SQIVND (reference sequence). With 4 bases removed from V and 5 bases from J, the gap between germline ends came to 15 bases. CDR3 sequence: CASSTSWASHQPQHF. The CDR3 DNA is TGTGCCAGTAGTACTTCTTGGGCCAGCCATCAGCCCCAGCATTTT.

The count of this clone is one. The chain carries TRBV7-3 and TRBJ2-5, with D tentatively TRBD1 or TRBD2 (5 bases each). Germline-derived CDR1 and CDR2 are SGHTA and FQGTGA. CDR3 size: 15 residues. Trimming took 2 bases from V and 5 from J, leaving 15 bases between them. For the CDR3, the DNA is TGTGCCAGCAGCTTAGGAGGACAAAAAGGGGAGACCCAGTACTTC. This gives the protein CASSLGGQKGETQYF. Drawing the rest from reference TRBV7-3 and TRBJ2-5, the complete variable domain is GAGVSQTPSNKVTEKGKYVELRCDPISGHTALYWYRQSLGQGPEFLIYFQGTGAADDSGLPNDRFFAVRPEGSVSTLKIQRTERGDSAVYLCASSLGGQKGETQYFGPGTRLLVL.

The gene calls are TRBV6-4 and TRBJ1-1; TRBD1 might be the D (5 bases). V shed 4 bases and J shed 4 bases, with 10 bases lying between them. The CDR3 extends over 13 amino acids. Germline loops: CDR1 MRHNA, CDR2 SNTAGT. This chain's CDR3 is CASSAGALTEAFF. Here the CDR3 DNA reads TGTGCCAGCAGTGCCGGGGCACTCACTGAAGCTTTCTTT.

This clone is a singleton in its sample. J is TRBJ1-6 and V is TRBV6-1; no clear D. The germline gives CDR1 MNHNS, CDR2 SASEGT. The CDR3 runs 14 residues. V dropped 1 base and J dropped 6 bases, with 7 bases sitting between them. This CDR3 is CASSEVWGNSPLHF. The CDR3 coding sequence is TGTGCCAGCAGTGAAGTGTGGGGTAATTCACCCCTCCACTTT.

The chain combines TRBV9 with TRBJ1-1; D gene ambiguous. The V end lost 2 bases, the J end lost 2 bases, and 10 bases lay between the germline ends. From germline, CDR1 is SGDLS and CDR2 YYNGEE. The CDR3 is 14 amino acids. The CDR3 protein is CASSVQTTNTEAFF. CDR3 coding DNA: TGTGCCAGCAGCGTCCAGACAACAAACACTGAAGCTTTCTTT.

The chain is built from TRBV7-8 and TRBJ1-3; D unresolved. The CDR3 runs to 15 residues. With 2 bases removed from V and 0 bases from J, the gap between germline ends came to 8 bases. CDR1 and CDR2 from the germline V gene are SGHVS and FQNEAQ. The CDR3 sequence is CASSLLSGSGNTIYF. The CDR3, as DNA: TGTGCCAGCAGCTTACTCAGTGGCTCTGGAAACACCATATATTTT.

The gene calls are TRBV7-6 and TRBJ2-2; 13 bases line up with TRBD2. The V segment lost 5 bases and the J segment 7 bases; nucleotides outside the gene matches: 10. The germline V gene has CDR1 SGHVS and CDR2 FNYEAQ. The CDR3 has 17 residues. The chain's CDR3 is CASSPLAGGPGVGELFF. The CDR3, as DNA: TGTGCCAGCAGCCCACTAGCGGGAGGGCCGGGAGTCGGGGAGCTGTTTTTT.

The sample holds a few counts of this clone. In DNA form, the CDR3 reads TGTGCCAGCAGCCAACGATCTGTAGTAGCGGGGACCTTTGGCGAGCAGTACTTC. Translated, it gives CASSQRSVVAGTFGEQYF. V is TRBV4-2 and J is TRBJ2-7; 8 bases are a match to TRBD2. CDR3 length equals 18 residues. Germline V gene sequence: CDR1 LGHNA, CDR2 YNFKEQ. V dropped 2 bases and J dropped 6; count of bases not matched to a gene: 18.

This clone was found a few times. This chain joins TRBV20-1 and TRBJ1-5; D remains ambiguous. Germline loops: CDR1 DFQATT, CDR2 SNEGSKA (reference sequence). The CDR3 sequence is 11 residues long. Trimming stripped 3 bases from V and 6 bases from J, with 6 bases between. The CDR3: CSASLSQPQHF. In nucleotides, the CDR3 is TGCAGTGCTAGTTTGAGTCAGCCCCAGCATTTT.

V gene TRBV9 combines with J gene TRBJ2-2; 9 bases match TRBD2. Looked up from germline, CDR1 is SGDLS and CDR2 is YYNGEE. The CDR3 runs 15 residues. J lost 3 bases, V lost 0 bases, and 0 bases had no gene match. The CDR3, as DNA: TGTGCCAGCAGCGTAGTAGCGGGAGACACCGGGGAGCTGTTTTTT. Its protein is CASSVVAGDTGELFF.

The chain joins TRBV19 to TRBJ2-4; 8 bases line up with TRBD1. This CDR3 spans 16 amino acids. After removal of 6 bases from V and 0 bases from J, the junction contained 7 bases not matched to a gene. Germline V lookup: CDR1 LNHDA, CDR2 SQIVND (reference sequence). The CDR3 bases are TGTGCCAGTAGCGACCGGACAGGGACAGCCAAAAACATTCAGTACTTC. Amino acids: CASSDRTGTAKNIQYF.

This clone was observed a handful of times. J is TRBJ1-1 and V is TRBV9, with 8 bases matching TRBD1. Trimming at V came to 4 bases and at J to 1 base, leaving 6 bases not matched to a gene. Germline loops: CDR1 SGDLS, CDR2 YYNGEE. The CDR3 is made up of 15 amino acids. The CDR3 sequence is CASSISGQGNTEAFF. The CDR3 coding sequence is TGTGCCAGCAGCATTTCCGGACAGGGGAACACTGAAGCTTTCTTT.

J is TRBJ2-1 and V is TRBV9; maybe TRBD1 (6 bases). Germline V gene lookup returns CDR1 SGDLS and CDR2 YYNGEE. The germline V and J ends were trimmed by 0 bases and 1 base, with 11 bases remaining between them. The CDR3 totals 16 residues. CDR3 sequence reads: CASSVGSRGSYNEQFF. CDR3 nucleotides: TGTGCCAGCAGCGTAGGGAGCAGGGGATCCTACAATGAGCAGTTCTTC.

The chain uses TRBV5-6 and TRBJ2-2, with TRBD2 as a possible D gene (6 bases). The CDR3 runs 14 residues. CDR1 SGHDT and CDR2 YYEEEE come from the germline V gene. V was clipped by 0 bases and J by 6 bases, with 9 bases between them. The CDR3 nucleotides read TGTGCCAGCAGCTTGGCTTGGGGGGCCGGGGAGCTGTTTTTT. As protein: CASSLAWGAGELFF.

The genes are TRBV2 and TRBJ1-1; TRBD1 is a possible D gene (6 bases). Germline values: CDR1 SNHLY, CDR2 FYNNEI. The V gene lost 3 bases and the J gene lost 1 base, with 6 bases spanning the gap. The CDR3 has 13 amino acids. CDR3 sequence: CASSETGNTEAFF. Written as DNA, the CDR3 is TGTGCCAGCAGTGAGACAGGGAACACTGAAGCTTTCTTT.

The chain carries TRBV5-6 and TRBJ2-5; possibly TRBD1 for D (6 bases). In germline, CDR1 is SGHDT, CDR2 YYEEEE. V was shortened by 2 bases and J by 1 base, with 9 bases between the two germline ends. This CDR3 is 14 amino acids long. The CDR3 coding sequence is TGTGCCAGCAGCTTCCTGGACAGCCAAGAGACCCAGTACTTC. Translated: CASSFLDSQETQYF.

This clone was seen only once. V is TRBV7-8 and J is TRBJ1-6, with 9 bases matching TRBD1. The germline CDR1 and CDR2 sequences are SGHVS and FQNEAQ. Trimming took 4 bases from V and 9 from J; bases not matched to a gene: 7. The CDR3 has 15 residues. CDR3 sequence (DNA): TGTGCCAGCAGCTCTCAAGGGACAGGGCGTTCACCCCTCCACTTT. Translated: CASSSQGTGRSPLHF.

This chain links TRBV10-1 with TRBJ1-1; no reliable D call. Germline assignment: CDR1 WNHNN and CDR2 SYGVQD (reference sequence). This CDR3 contains 14 residues. Trimming stripped 0 bases from V and 5 bases from J, with 10 bases between. CDR3 DNA sequence: TGCGCCAGCAGTGAGTCGGGTTCTCGGACTGAAGCTTTCTTT. Translating gives CASSESGSRTEAFF.

The chain couples TRBV25-1 to TRBJ2-7; 9 bases align to TRBD1. The J segment lost 6 bases and the V segment lost 8 bases, leaving 8 bases of the junction unmatched. In germline, CDR1 is MGHDK, CDR2 SYGVNS. The CDR3 spans 13 residues. The CDR3 bases are TGTGCCAGCGGGACAGGGAATAGGGGCGAGCAGTACTTC. It translates to CASGTGNRGEQYF.

This rearrangement joins TRBV5-8 to TRBJ1-2; 8 nucleotides align to TRBD1. The J segment lost 8 bases and the V segment lost 4 bases, leaving 10 bases of the junction unmatched. In germline, CDR1 is SGHTS, CDR2 YDEGEE. The CDR3 runs to 14 residues. CDR3: CASSPGQGLRGYTF. CDR3 nucleotide sequence: TGTGCCAGCAGCCCAGGACAGGGTTTGCGGGGCTACACCTTC.

This clone turned up a few times. V usage is TRBV7-8 and J usage is TRBJ1-5, with a possible D match to TRBD1 (6 bases). This CDR3 is built from 13 residues. CDR1 is SGHVS and CDR2 is FQNEAQ in the germline V gene. The ends were cut back, 7 bases at V and 5 bases at J, with 12 bases in the middle. CDR3 DNA: TGTGCCAGCAAGAGGGGGTTCGATCAGCCCCAGCATTTT. This encodes CASKRGFDQPQHF.

This chain uses TRBV28 with TRBJ2-7, with D hard to call. This CDR3 has 17 residues. In germline, CDR1 is MDHEN, CDR2 SYDVKM. Between the trimmed V and J ends, which lost 2 bases and 2 bases, there was a span of 19 bases. CDR3 loop: CASSLPETPNPTYEQYF. The CDR3 DNA reads as TGTGCCAGCAGTTTACCCGAGACACCGAACCCGACCTACGAGCAGTACTTC.

The gene calls are TRBV18 and TRBJ2-5; TRBD1 matches 10 bases. V trimming: 4 bases; J trimming: 3 bases; junction bases outside the gene matches: 2. Germline CDR1 reads KGHSH; CDR2 reads LQKENI. This CDR3 has 14 residues. The CDR3, as DNA: TGTGCCAGCTCACGAGGGACAGGGGAAGAGACCCAGTACTTC. Translation: CASSRGTGEETQYF. The whole variable domain, remainder taken from reference TRBV18 and TRBJ2-5, is NAGVMQNPRHLVRRRGQEARLRCSPMKGHSHVYWYRQLPEEGLKFMVYLQKENIIDESGMPKERFSAEFPKEGPSILRIQQVVRGDSAAYFCASSRGTGEETQYFGPGTRLLVL.

V usage is TRBV27 and J usage is TRBJ1-1, with 8 bases identical to TRBD1. The CDR3 length is 13 residues. Germline V gene lookup returns CDR1 MNHEY and CDR2 SMNVEV (reference sequence). V gave up 4 bases and J gave up 5 bases; unmatched junction bases: 3. The CDR3 protein is CASSWTGRTEAFF. In nucleotides, the CDR3 is TGTGCCAGCAGTTGGACAGGGCGAACTGAAGCTTTCTTT.

The chain joins TRBV5-1 to TRBJ2-5; 7 positions agree with TRBD2. V was pared by 2 bases and J by 2 bases, with 9 bases of the junction left unmatched. The germline V gene encodes CDR1 SGHRS and CDR2 YFSETQ. This CDR3 has 16 amino acids. The CDR3 DNA is TGCGCCAGCAGCTTAACTGCGGGAGTGGCACAAGAGACCCAGTACTTC. It translates to CASSLTAGVAQETQYF.

This rearrangement joins TRBV5-1 to TRBJ2-3; D is uncertain. This CDR3 contains 12 residues. Germline V lookup: CDR1 SGHRS, CDR2 YFSETQ. V dropped 1 base and J dropped 3 bases, with 3 bases sitting between them. The CDR3 DNA sequence: TGCGCCAGCAGCTTGAAGACAGATACGCAGTATTTT. It yields the protein CASSLKTDTQYF.

The chain couples TRBV4-2 to TRBJ2-1; D gene uncertain. CDR3 length: 15 amino acids. The ends were cut back, 1 base at V and 3 bases at J, with 10 bases in the middle. In germline, CDR1 is LGHNA, CDR2 YNFKEQ. The CDR3 bases are TGTGCCAGCAGCCAAGTGTTAGGGCGCTACAATGAGCAGTTCTTC. Its protein product is CASSQVLGRYNEQFF.

The DNA of the CDR3 is TGTGCCAGCAGCTTAGCGGGGGGAACTAATGAGCAGTTCTTC. Amino acids: CASSLAGGTNEQFF. This chain uses TRBV28 with TRBJ2-1; 10 bases align to TRBD2. Germline CDR1 reads MDHEN; CDR2 reads SYDVKM. V dropped 6 bases and J dropped 7; count of bases not matched to a gene: 6. This CDR3 comprises 14 residues.